The TCR beta chain described here comes from a study of blood T cell repertoires in COVID-19 (dated by TCRdb to between 2020 and 2021). Notes on the research overall: The collaborator samples originated in the United States, Italy and Spain and spanned the acute and convalescent phases of COVID-19. The material from the prospective study consisted of cDNA or gDNA derived from T cells, B-cell-depleted T cells, or PBMCs. Deeply sampled blood TCRbeta repertoires from subjects exposed to, actively infected with, or recovered from COVID-19 were included in the dataset. A freely available public database, intended as a resource for researchers studying the immune response to SARS-CoV-2, is where the repertoires were released. The samples were drawn from the first 160 participants of the ongoing ImmuneRACE study and from 950 to 1,500 subjects provided by 6 global collaborators. A de-identified subject ID, COVID-19 status, age in years and sex were almost always included in the sample metadata. Where available, HLA class I and class II types were taken from metadata supplied by the sample provider and were not determined by assay-based typing.

Results and caveats for the whole study, not just this receptor: How much clinical and demographic metadata was included differed by source and by participant, and the metadata was provided uncurated.

Trimming takes 3 bases from V and 3 bases from J, and the germline ends sit 14 bases apart. The CDR3 spans 15 residues, from the cysteine through the phenylalanine. The DNA shown is the 45-base CDR3, in frame from base 1. As encoded in the germline V gene, CDR1 is LGHNT while CDR2 is FRNRAP. Worth noting for this clone: Its antigen specificity is not known. Within one base of it there is no much larger clone, and no base qualities were kept.

Whole blood was collected in K2EDTA tubes by collaborating institutions according to the institutions' own protocols. Collaborator samples were shipped for TCRbeta analysis as frozen whole blood, isolated PBMCs, or DNA extracted from either sample type. TCRbeta CDR3 regions were amplified from genomic DNA by means of the immunoSEQ Assay, a bias-controlled multiplex PCR. Per the source publication's procedure: Nucleated cell counts per sample were estimated from amplification of reference gene primers within the assay. To quantify the absolute abundance of each unique TCRbeta CDR3 rearrangement, sequence reads were collapsed and filtered. For each sample, productive Simpson clonality was calculated as the square root of Simpson's diversity index across productive rearrangements. What TCRdb holds here is the immuneACCESS table cut down to in-frame rearrangements. Part of the clones is not present; checked against another copy, under half of the missing clones reflect an unresolved V gene, and the others are unexplained. V and J calls and clone size come straight from that table; D and trimming were deduced from the DNA. This sample comprises 150,000 or so clones, about 90% of them detected only once. The biggest ten clones account for approximately 0.55% of the sample.

Sequenced sample: peripheral blood. The clonotype was recovered from a middle-aged man with acute or convalescent COVID-19. The V and J genes are TRBV12-5 and TRBJ1-2; the D segment could be TRBD1, given 5 matching bases. The sequenced DNA is TGTGCTAGTGGTTTCACCCCCCCGGGGGACTATGGCTACACCTTC. This is translated as CASGFTPPGDYGYTF.